A single sample is the source of the 2 T cell receptor beta chains below, sequenced in a study of shared clonotypes between healthy human individuals. Sequenced by immunoSEQ multiplex PCR; TCRdb stores in-frame clones only, minus some. The repertoire has roughly 1 million clones, about 74% of them found once; the top ten carry approximately 1.5%. Sequences were obtained from memory CD4+ T cells sorted from blood. The subset: CD45RA-negative fraction. The receptors shown here come from a man between 18 and 35 years old in good health.

This rearrangement joins TRBV4-1 to TRBJ1-2, with 9 bases matching TRBD1. CDR3 size: 16 residues. Germline CDR1 is MGHRA and CDR2 is YSYEKL. V lost 0 bases, J lost 4 bases, and 6 bases stayed unmatched. CDR3 nucleotide sequence: TGCGCCAGCAGCCAAGATTCCGGACAGGGGTTCTATGGCTACACCTTC. Protein: CASSQDSGQGFYGYTF.

CDR3 loop: CATSLGGTMNTEAFF. CDR3 sequence (DNA): TGTGCCACCTCTTTGGGAGGGACCATGAACACTGAAGCTTTCTTT. The gene calls are TRBV6-6 and TRBJ1-1; D is possibly TRBD1 (5 bases). The CDR3 loop spans 15 amino acids. Trimming shortened V by 10 bases and J by 0 bases, and 18 bases separated the two germline ends. Germline V gene data show CDR1 as MNHNY and CDR2 as SVGAGI (reference sequence).